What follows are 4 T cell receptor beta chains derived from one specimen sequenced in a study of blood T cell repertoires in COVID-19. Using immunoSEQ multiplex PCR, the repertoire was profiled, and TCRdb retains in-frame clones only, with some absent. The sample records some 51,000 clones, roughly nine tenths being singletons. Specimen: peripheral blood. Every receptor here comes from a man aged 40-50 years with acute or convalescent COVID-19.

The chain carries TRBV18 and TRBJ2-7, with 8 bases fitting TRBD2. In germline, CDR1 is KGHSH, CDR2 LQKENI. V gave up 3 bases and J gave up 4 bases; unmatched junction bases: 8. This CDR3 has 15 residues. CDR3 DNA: TGTGCCAGCTCACCGGGGGGCGGGAGGAGGTACGAGCAGTACTTC. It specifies CASSPGGGRRYEQYF.

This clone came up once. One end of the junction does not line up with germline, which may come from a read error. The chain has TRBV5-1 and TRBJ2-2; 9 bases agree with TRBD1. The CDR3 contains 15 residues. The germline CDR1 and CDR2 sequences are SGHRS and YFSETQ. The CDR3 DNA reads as TGCGCCAGCAGCTCCGGGACAGGGAACGCCGGGGAGCTGTTTTTT. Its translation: CASSSGTGNAGELFF.

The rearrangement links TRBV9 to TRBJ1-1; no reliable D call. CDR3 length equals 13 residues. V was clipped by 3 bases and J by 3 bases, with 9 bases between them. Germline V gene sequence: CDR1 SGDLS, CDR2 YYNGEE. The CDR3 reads CASSAHMDTEAFF. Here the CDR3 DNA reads TGTGCCAGCAGCGCCCACATGGACACTGAAGCTTTCTTT.

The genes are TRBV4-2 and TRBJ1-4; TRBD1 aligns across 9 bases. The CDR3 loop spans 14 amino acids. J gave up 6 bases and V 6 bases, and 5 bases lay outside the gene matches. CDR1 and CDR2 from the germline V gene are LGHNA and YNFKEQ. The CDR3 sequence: CASRDRGIYEKLFF. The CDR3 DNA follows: TGTGCCAGCAGAGACAGGGGGATTTATGAAAAACTGTTTTTT.